This T cell receptor (beta chain) came from a study of shared clonotypes between healthy human individuals. Genomic DNA per cell subset filled all wells of several immunoSEQ plates. In the original analysis: Sequence data from immunoSEQ were junction-only and lacked quality scores; consequently, filtering differed. TCRdb's copy holds only in-frame clones and misses some; the assay was immunoSEQ multiplex PCR. Clone size and the V and J calls come from that table; the DNA yielded D and trimming. In the table there are over 2,000,000 clones, roughly 95% of which are singletons. CDR1 is LGHNA, CDR2 YNFKEQ, per germline. This CDR3 is 17 amino acids long. V shed 3 bases and J shed 0 bases, with 15 bases lying between them. Naive CD8 cells were CD45RO-negative, positively selected for CCR7, excluding terminally differentiated effector memory CD45RA+ cells. The study, taken as a whole, reports: Rarefaction demonstrated incomplete sorted-subset sequencing despite large depth.

Concerning this clone: The antigen is undetermined.

The V and J genes are TRBV4-2 and TRBJ2-1; possibly TRBD1 for D (6 bases). The TCR sequence derives from a man between 18 and 29 years old in good health. Some clones in this sample may be carry-over from other donors' samples. What was sequenced was naive CD8+ T cells from PBMCs. The CDR3 is CASSHTDSPSSYNEQFF. In nucleotides, the CDR3 is TGTGCCAGCAGCCATACGGACAGTCCGAGCTCCTACAATGAGCAGTTCTTC.